Below, 6 T cell receptor beta chains from the same sample are listed, as sequenced in a study of response to subunit inactivated influenza vaccine. TCRdb reprocessed the RT-PCR reads with MiXCR, giving one entry per CDR3 protein. The sample includes about 570,000 distinct CDR3 sequences, about 10% of them seen just once. These data were also reused for a study on T cells expressing NK-cell markers. That source reports: 5'RACE template switching with UMIs generated TCR beta cDNA.

Sequenced material: PBMCs from blood, taken on the day of vaccination. The receptor source for this set is a man aged 50-60 years who received an inactivated influenza vaccine.

This chain links TRBV6-2 or TRBV6-3 with TRBJ2-7; 10 bases map to TRBD1. The CDR3 contains 14 residues. Trimming took 2 bases from V and 4 from J; bases not matched to a gene: 2. Germline CDR1 MNHEY, CDR2 SVGEGT. The CDR3: CASSYDRGLYEQYF. CDR3 DNA sequence: TGTGCCAGCAGTTACGACAGGGGGCTATACGAGCAGTACTTC.

This sequence joins TRBV7-9 and TRBJ2-3, with D perhaps matching TRBD2 (6 bases). This CDR3 spans 14 amino acids. Germline CDR1 SEHNR, CDR2 FQNEAQ (reference sequence). With 3 bases removed from V and 3 bases from J, the gap between germline ends came to 10 bases. For the CDR3, the DNA is TGTGCCAGCAGCTTTATCGGGAGTACAGATACGCAGTATTTT. It encodes CASSFIGSTDTQYF.

The chain links TRBV4-3 to TRBJ2-1; 8 bases agree with TRBD2. The J segment lost 2 bases and the V segment lost 0 bases, leaving 6 bases of the junction unmatched. Germline CDR1 and CDR2: LGHNA and YSLEER. The CDR3 is 17 amino acids. The CDR3 reads CASSQDSPGLAYNEQFF. The CDR3 nucleotides read TGCGCCAGCAGCCAAGATAGTCCGGGACTAGCCTACAATGAGCAGTTCTTC.

CDR3 DNA sequence: TGTGCCAGCAGCTTAGTGCAGGCCAGAAATGAAAAACTGTTTTTT. Its protein product is CASSLVQARNEKLFF. The chain has TRBV11-2 and TRBJ1-4, with no clear D. CDR1 SGHAT and CDR2 FQNNGV come from the germline V gene. CDR3 length: 15 residues. The V and J ends lost 1 base and 5 bases respectively, with 11 bases between them.

This clonotype has a count of ten or more. The genes are TRBV4-2 and TRBJ1-2; TRBD1 agrees at 8 bases. Trimming removed 4 bases from V and 7 bases from J; junction bases left unmatched: 8. Germline loops: CDR1 LGHNA, CDR2 YNFKEQ. CDR3 size: 14 residues. This chain's CDR3 is CASSRGQGVVGYTF. The CDR3 coding sequence is TGTGCCAGCAGCCGCGGACAGGGCGTCGTTGGCTACACCTTC.

This clonotype was seen more than once but under ten times. The V call is TRBV20-1, the J call TRBJ2-1; 7 bases fit TRBD2. The CDR3 extends over 10 amino acids. Germline trimming cut 4 bases from V and 13 bases from J; bases unmatched to any gene: 4. Germline V gives CDR1 DFQATT, CDR2 SNEGSKA (reference sequence). The CDR3 is CSATSGRQFF. The DNA of the CDR3 is TGCAGTGCTACTAGCGGCCGACAGTTCTTC.